Listed here is a single T cell receptor beta chain. Antigen specificity is unknown. The source of the sample is a study of cytomegalovirus exposure and HLA in healthy donors. This PCR relied on a set of 60 Vbeta primers and 13 Jbeta primers. Sequencing used immunoSEQ multiplex PCR; TCRdb keeps in-frame clones, though not all of them. The table has around 120,000 clones, about 72% seen once. Study-wide points: Trimming of TCR beta V- and J-genes showed a link, identified in a later analysis, to a missense DCLRE1C variant.

The sequenced sample was PBMCs. This receptor was obtained from a man aged 25 to 40 in good health and CMV-seropositive.

The CDR3 sequence: CASSALAAYEQYF. CDR3 in DNA: TGTGCCAGCAGCGCACTAGCGGCCTACGAGCAGTACTTC. This chain joins TRBV7-8 and TRBJ2-7; 8 bases match TRBD2. V trimming: 5 bases; J trimming: 2 bases; junction bases outside the gene matches: 2. The V gene's germline CDR1 is SGHVS and CDR2 FQNEAQ. CDR3 length: 13 amino acids.